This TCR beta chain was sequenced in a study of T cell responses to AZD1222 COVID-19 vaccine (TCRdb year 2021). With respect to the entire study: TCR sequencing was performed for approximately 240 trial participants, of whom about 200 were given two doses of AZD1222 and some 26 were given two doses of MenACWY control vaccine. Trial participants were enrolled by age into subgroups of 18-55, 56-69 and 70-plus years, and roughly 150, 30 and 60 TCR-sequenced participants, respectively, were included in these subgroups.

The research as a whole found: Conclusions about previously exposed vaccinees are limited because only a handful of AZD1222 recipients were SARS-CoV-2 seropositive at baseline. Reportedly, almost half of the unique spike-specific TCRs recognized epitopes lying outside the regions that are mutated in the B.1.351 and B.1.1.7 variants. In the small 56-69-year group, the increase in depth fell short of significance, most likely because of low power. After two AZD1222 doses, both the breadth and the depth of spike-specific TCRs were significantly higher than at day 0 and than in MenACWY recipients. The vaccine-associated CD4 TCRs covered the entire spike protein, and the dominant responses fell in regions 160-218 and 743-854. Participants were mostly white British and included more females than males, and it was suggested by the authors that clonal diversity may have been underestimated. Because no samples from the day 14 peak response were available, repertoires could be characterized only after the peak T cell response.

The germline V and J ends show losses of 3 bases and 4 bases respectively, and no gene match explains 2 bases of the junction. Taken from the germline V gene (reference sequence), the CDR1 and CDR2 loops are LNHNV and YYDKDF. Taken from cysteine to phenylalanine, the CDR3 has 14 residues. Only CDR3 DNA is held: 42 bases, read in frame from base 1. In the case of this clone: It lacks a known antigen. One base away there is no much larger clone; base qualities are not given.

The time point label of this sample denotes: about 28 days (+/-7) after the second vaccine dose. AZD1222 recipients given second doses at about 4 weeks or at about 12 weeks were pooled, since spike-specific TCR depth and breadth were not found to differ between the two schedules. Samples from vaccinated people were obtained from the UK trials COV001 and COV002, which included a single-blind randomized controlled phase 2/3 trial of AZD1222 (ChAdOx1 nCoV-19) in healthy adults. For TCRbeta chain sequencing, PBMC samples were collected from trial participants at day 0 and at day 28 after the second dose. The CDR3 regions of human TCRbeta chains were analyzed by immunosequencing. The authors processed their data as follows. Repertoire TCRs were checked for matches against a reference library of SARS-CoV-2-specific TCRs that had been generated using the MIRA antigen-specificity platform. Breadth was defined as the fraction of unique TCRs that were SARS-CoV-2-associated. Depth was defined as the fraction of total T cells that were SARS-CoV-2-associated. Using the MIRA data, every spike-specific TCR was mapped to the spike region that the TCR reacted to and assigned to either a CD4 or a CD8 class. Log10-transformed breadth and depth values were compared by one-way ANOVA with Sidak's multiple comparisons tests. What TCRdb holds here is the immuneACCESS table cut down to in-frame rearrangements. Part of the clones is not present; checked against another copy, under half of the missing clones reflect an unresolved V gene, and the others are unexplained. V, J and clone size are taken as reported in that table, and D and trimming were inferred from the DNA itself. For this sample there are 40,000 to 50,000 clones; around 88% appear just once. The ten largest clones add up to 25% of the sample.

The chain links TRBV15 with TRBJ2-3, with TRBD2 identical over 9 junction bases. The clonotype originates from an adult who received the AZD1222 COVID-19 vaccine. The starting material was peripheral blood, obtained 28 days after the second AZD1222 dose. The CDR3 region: CATSRGLAPDTQYF. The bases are TGTGCCACCAGCAGGGGACTAGCCCCAGATACGCAGTATTTT.